Below are 14 T cell receptor beta chains sequenced from a single sample in a study of response to subunit inactivated influenza vaccine. Each CDR3 protein is one row after TCRdb ran MiXCR on the RT-PCR reads. This repertoire shows hundreds of thousands of distinct CDR3 sequences, 7.6% found once; its top ten account for over 10%. This specimen was PBMCs from blood, taken less than 30 months after vaccination. Receptors originate from a man aged 45 to 75 who received an inactivated influenza vaccine.

As concerns this clonotype: A much larger clone differs by one base, so this may be a read error. The chain links TRBV10-3 to TRBJ2-7; 7 nucleotides match TRBD1. Germline V gives CDR1 ENHRY, CDR2 SYGVKD. The CDR3 contains 11 residues. CDR3 amino acids: CASSDRDEQYF. CDR3 bases: TGTGCCAGCAGTGACAGGGACGAGCAGTACTTC.

V usage is TRBV20-1 and J usage is TRBJ2-2; no firm D call. V shed 7 bases and J shed 6 bases, with 15 bases lying between them. The length of the CDR3 is 13 residues. CDR1 is DFQATT and CDR2 is SNEGSKA in the germline V gene (reference sequence). The CDR3 bases are TGCAGTGGCCAGACAAATTCGGCCGGGGAGCTGTTTTTT. Protein: CSGQTNSAGELFF.

The V and J genes are TRBV5-1 and TRBJ2-7; 9 nucleotides align to TRBD2. The V and J ends lost 0 bases and 8 bases, in that order; junction bases with no gene match: 3. The CDR3 spans 13 residues. Germline V CDR1 and CDR2: SGHRS, YFSETQ. CDR3 nucleotides: TGCGCCAGCAGCTTGGGTAGCGGGAGTAAGCAGTACTTC. Amino acids: CASSLGSGSKQYF.

This clonotype was recorded a few times. This chain links TRBV20-1 with TRBJ2-7; 9 nucleotides align to TRBD2. J lost 6 bases, V lost 4 bases, and 10 bases had no gene match. The germline V gene has CDR1 DFQATT and CDR2 SNEGSKA (reference sequence). The CDR3 totals 14 residues. CDR3 DNA sequence: TGCAGTGCTACCCGGAAGCGGGAGGTAGGCGAGCAGTACTTC. Protein sequence: CSATRKREVGEQYF.

This clonotype was seen ten or more times. V usage is TRBV20-1 and J usage is TRBJ2-3; no clear D. Germline-derived CDR1 and CDR2 are DFQATT and SNEGSKA (reference sequence). Trimming took 4 bases from V and 3 from J, leaving 14 bases between them. There are 14 residues in the CDR3. CDR3 DNA sequence: TGCAGTGCTACACATGGCGGCCGGACAGATACGCAGTATTTT. Residues: CSATHGGRTDTQYF.

This chain uses TRBV10-3 with TRBJ2-7; D may be TRBD2 (5 bases). The V and J ends lost 3 bases and 6 bases respectively, with 15 bases between them. The CDR3 has 14 amino acids. From germline, CDR1 is ENHRY and CDR2 SYGVKD. The CDR3, as DNA: TGTGCCATCAGTGAAGGAGGAGCGCTGGGCGAGCAGTACTTC. Encoded protein: CAISEGGALGEQYF.

As regards this clonotype: Given a much more abundant clone one base away, this may be a read error. The chain carries TRBV5-5 and TRBJ1-5, with no clear D. This CDR3 has 14 residues. Per the germline V gene, CDR1 is SGHKS and CDR2 is YYEKEE (reference sequence). CDR3 sequence reads: CAGSRGGGNQPQHF. The CDR3 coding sequence is TGTGCCGGCAGCCGAGGCGGGGGCAATCAGCCCCAGCATTTT. Complete variable domain (other parts from reference TRBV5-5 and TRBJ1-5): DAGVTQSPTHLIKTRGQQVTLRCSPISGHKSVSWYQQVLGQGPQFIFQYYEKEERGRGNFPDRFSARQFPNYSSELNVNALLLGDSALYLCAGSRGGGNQPQHFGDGTRLSIL.

This clonotype was picked up a small number of times. The chain couples TRBV20-1 to TRBJ1-1; D unresolved. Germline V lookup: CDR1 DFQATT, CDR2 SNEGSKA (reference sequence). The CDR3 loop spans 14 amino acids. Trimming pared 6 bases from V and 0 bases from J, leaving 14 bases between. CDR3 sequence reads: CSAIDILMNTEAFF. The DNA of the CDR3 is TGCAGTGCCATCGACATCCTCATGAACACTGAAGCTTTCTTT.

V is TRBV3-1 and J is TRBJ1-2, with D possibly TRBD1 on 6 matching bases. The CDR3 totals 14 residues. Germline loops: CDR1 LGHDT, CDR2 YNNKEL (reference sequence). The ends were cut back, 1 base at V and 13 bases at J, with 19 bases in the middle. The CDR3 nucleotides are TGTGCCAGCAGCCAAGTTTCTAGGACAGTGGAAGTCACCTTC. This codes for CASSQVSRTVEVTF.

This chain joins TRBV28 and TRBJ1-2, with D possibly being TRBD1 (6 bases). Germline V gene data show CDR1 as MDHEN and CDR2 as SYDVKM. V was trimmed by 5 bases and J by 5 bases, leaving 24 bases between them. CDR3 length: 17 residues. The chain's CDR3 is CASSPYTGQLHLYGYTF. CDR3 nucleotides: TGTGCCAGCAGTCCGTACACGGGACAACTACACCTTTATGGCTACACCTTC.

This clonotype appeared a few times. V gene TRBV18 combines with J gene TRBJ1-5, with a tentative D call TRBD1 (6 bases). The germline gives CDR1 KGHSH, CDR2 LQKENI. CDR3 size: 13 residues. V was trimmed by 3 bases and J by 9 bases, leaving 12 bases between them. As DNA, the CDR3 is TGTGCCAGCTCACCGTCCGGGGGGCGGCCCCAGCATTTT. This sequence encodes CASSPSGGRPQHF.

This clonotype has ten or more counts. The V and J genes are TRBV4-1 and TRBJ1-2; 9 bases are a match to TRBD1. This CDR3 is 15 amino acids long. The junction had 4 bases not matched to a gene; V was cut back by 1 base and J by 4 bases. Germline V gene data show CDR1 as MGHRA and CDR2 as YSYEKL. The CDR3 region has the DNA TGCGCCAGCAGCCAAGGACAGGGGGTGACCTATGGCTACACCTTC. Encoded protein: CASSQGQGVTYGYTF.

The chain recombines TRBV12-3 or TRBV12-4 with TRBJ1-5; D gene ambiguous. V was trimmed by 0 bases and J by 3 bases, leaving 3 bases between them. The CDR3 spans 13 residues. The CDR3, as DNA: TGTGCCAGCAGTTTAGCTGACAATCAGCCCCAGCATTTT. This sequence encodes CASSLADNQPQHF.

This clonotype was detected ten times or more. The genes are TRBV5-1 and TRBJ2-3; 7 bases agree with TRBD1. Germline-derived CDR1 and CDR2 are SGHRS and YFSETQ. V was pared by 0 bases and J by 4 bases, with 5 bases of the junction left unmatched. The CDR3 sequence is 15 residues long. The CDR3 DNA follows: TGCGCCAGCAGCTTGGGCAGGGGGTTATCAGATACGCAGTATTTT. It is translated as CASSLGRGLSDTQYF.